This T cell receptor beta chain was captured in a study of cytomegalovirus exposure and HLA in healthy donors. Findings of the study overall: TCR sequences were mostly rare, though some public TCRs occurred in many donors. When analyzed later, a missense DCLRE1C variant was found to be linked to TCR beta V- and J-gene trimming.

Germline V gene sequence: CDR1 MNHEY, CDR2 SMNVEV (reference sequence). Trimming took off 3 bases at V and 5 bases at J, with 7 bases between the two ends. The CDR3 sequence is 13 residues long. Remarks on this clone: What it recognizes is unknown.

Primers: 60 Vbeta forward and 13 Jbeta reverse. Produced via immunoSEQ multiplex PCR; TCRdb's table is partial and in-frame only. The table lists 150,000 to 250,000 clones, 85% of them singletons. The source is a woman aged 50 to 60 in good health and CMV-seronegative. Sequencing was performed on PBMCs. The V and J genes are TRBV27 and TRBJ2-2; D is undetermined. CDR3 sequence (DNA): TGTGCCAGCAGTTTTCGGGTTACCGGGGAGCTGTTTTTT. Protein sequence: CASSFRVTGELFF.